A selection of T cell receptor beta chains follows, all from one sample in a study of response to subunit inactivated influenza vaccine. TCRdb re-analysed the RT-PCR reads in MiXCR, keeping a single row per CDR3 protein. The table has 150,000 to 200,000 distinct CDR3 sequences, over 9.5% seen once. The same data also went into a second study, on T cells expressing NK-cell markers.

This material consisted of CD8+ T cells sorted from PBMCs, taken 11 to 12 days after vaccination. These receptors were taken from a man aged 50 to 60 who received an inactivated influenza vaccine. CDR3s include the opening cysteine and the closing phenylalanine or tryptophan. Fields, in order: D gene, J gene, V gene, clone size, CDR3 DNA, CDR3 protein. The D gene is left open where the match is weak. Not every row has a clone size; where given, it reads once, few, many or a size class.

.,TRBJ2-7,TRBV7-8,.,TGTGCCAGCAACCTAGGGGGAGGCGAGCAGTACTTC,CASNLGGGEQYF
.,TRBJ2-7,TRBV7-9,.,TGTGCCAGCAGCACAACACGGGGCCTACCCTACGAGCAGTACTTC,CASSTTRGLPYEQYF
TRBD1,TRBJ2-7,TRBV28,many,TGTGCCACCACTCCCGCGGGACAGGGTTACGAGCAGTACTTC,CATTPAGQGYEQYF
TRBD1,TRBJ1-3,TRBV7-6,few,TGTGCCAGCAGCCTATTCGGGACAGGCGGAAACACCATATATTTT,CASSLFGTGGNTIYF
TRBD2,TRBJ2-4,TRBV6-2/TRBV6-3,few,TGTGCCAGCAGTTACGCCGGGGGGGTAAACGCCAAAAACATTCAGTACTTC,CASSYAGGVNAKNIQYF
.,TRBJ2-5,TRBV3-1,few,TGTGCCAGCAGCCAAGATCCAGCTTCAGGGGTGACCCAGTACTTC,CASSQDPASGVTQYF
.,TRBJ1-5,TRBV7-8,.,TGTGCCAGCAGCTTAGCAGGTAGCAATCAGCCCCAGCATTTT,CASSLAGSNQPQHF
TRBD1,TRBJ2-3,TRBV6-5,.,TGTGCCAGCAGTTACGGGACAGGGAATTGGGCAGATACGCAGTATTTT,CASSYGTGNWADTQYF
TRBD2,TRBJ2-1,TRBV20-1,few,TGCAGTGCCAGTAAGCGGGAGGCGACCTACAATGAGCAGTTCTTC,CSASKREATYNEQFF
TRBD1,TRBJ2-3,TRBV4-2,.,TGTGTCAGCAGCCCCCATCCGACAGGGGGCGAGACAGATACGCAGTATTTT,CVSSPHPTGGETDTQYF
.,TRBJ2-7,TRBV5-6,.,TGTGCCATGGGCCCCGGGATAGACTCTAACGAGCAGTACTTC,CAMGPGIDSNEQYF
.,TRBJ2-3,TRBV10-2,.,TGCGCCAGCGCGGCAGATACGCAGTATTTT,CASAADTQYF
TRBD2,TRBJ2-7,TRBV19,.,TGTGCCAGTAGTGCGGGGGACTACGAGCAGTACTTC,CASSAGDYEQYF
.,TRBJ2-7,TRBV20-1,few,TGCAGTGCTAGGGCCCCAGGGGGGTTCCTCGAGCAGTACTTC,CSARAPGGFLEQYF
.,TRBJ2-7,TRBV7-9,.,TGTGCCAGCAGCACCGGGACCGCCGAGCGTGAGCAGTACTTC,CASSTGTAEREQYF
.,TRBJ2-7,TRBV5-6,few,TGTGCCAGCAGCTTGCAGCCGTACGAGCAGTACTTC,CASSLQPYEQYF
TRBD1,TRBJ2-7,TRBV7-8,few,TGTGCCAGCAGCTGGTCCCCAGGACAGGGGGCCCACGAGCAGTACTTC,CASSWSPGQGAHEQYF
.,TRBJ2-5,TRBV12-3/TRBV12-4,.,TGTGCCAGCGGATCCAGGGTGGGGGAGACCCAGTACTTC,CASGSRVGETQYF
TRBD1,TRBJ2-3,TRBV20-1,.,TGCAGTGCTTTCGGGGAGGGACAGGGATTCACAGATACGCAGTATTTT,CSAFGEGQGFTDTQYF
.,TRBJ2-1,TRBV5-6,.,TGTGCCAGCAGCATTGGGACGTACTCCAGCTCCTACAATGAGCAGTTCTTC,CASSIGTYSSSYNEQFF
.,TRBJ2-2,TRBV11-2,few,TGTGCCAGCAGCTTATGGCTGAACACCGGGGAGCTGTTTTTT,CASSLWLNTGELFF
.,TRBJ2-7,TRBV6-2/TRBV6-3,few,TGTGCCAGCAGTTACTTCGTCTACGAGCAGTACTTC,CASSYFVYEQYF
.,TRBJ2-7,TRBV3-1,.,TGTGCCAGCAGCCAAACAGGGTACGAGCAGTACTTC,CASSQTGYEQYF
.,TRBJ2-7,TRBV5-5,.,TGTGCCAGCAGCTTGGCCCCGGGACTTAGCTACGAGCAGTACTTC,CASSLAPGLSYEQYF
.,TRBJ2-7,TRBV7-8,.,TGTGCCAGCAGCTTAGGTCCCAGCAGCTACGAGCAGTACTTC,CASSLGPSSYEQYF
TRBD1,TRBJ1-1,TRBV7-8,once,TGTGCCAGCAACACAGGGGATCCAAGCACTGAAGCTTTCTTT,CASNTGDPSTEAFF
.,TRBJ2-2,TRBV10-2,.,TGCGCCAGCAGTGAGGGCAGGGGTCGTTCCGGGGAGCTGTTTTTT,CASSEGRGRSGELFF
.,TRBJ1-2,TRBV7-9,few,TGTGCCAGCAGCGAATCCGGGGCGCGCCGACGGGACTATGGCTACACCTTC,CASSESGARRRDYGYTF
.,TRBJ1-6,TRBV27,few,TGTGCCAGCAGTTTAGACGACGGAAATTCACCCCTCCACTTT,CASSLDDGNSPLHF
TRBD2,TRBJ2-3,TRBV28,.,TGTGCCAGCAGCTGGCTAGCGGCAGATACGCAGTATTTT,CASSWLAADTQYF
.,TRBJ2-7,TRBV20-1,.,TGCAGTGCTAGTTCGGCCAAAACGATACCACCCTACGAGCAGTACTTC,CSASSAKTIPPYEQYF
TRBD2,TRBJ2-1,TRBV14,few,TGTGCCAGCAGCCAAATGGGACTACGAGGGAATGAGCAGTTCTTC,CASSQMGLRGNEQFF
TRBD1,TRBJ2-3,TRBV6-1,.,TGTGCCAGCAGATCTACAGGGGGAGATACGCAGTATTTT,CASRSTGGDTQYF
TRBD2,TRBJ2-5,TRBV12-3/TRBV12-4,.,TGTGCCAGCATACAGGGACTAGTGGACCAGTACTTC,CASIQGLVDQYF
.,TRBJ2-5,TRBV7-2,many,TGTGCCAGCAGCCCAGGCCCGCAAGAGACCCAGTACTTC,CASSPGPQETQYF
.,TRBJ2-5,TRBV4-1,many,TGCGCCAGCAGCCCCCGGGGAACACAAGAGACCCAGTACTTC,CASSPRGTQETQYF
TRBD2,TRBJ2-1,TRBV2,.,TGTACCAGCAGTTTTGAGACTAGCTCGCCCCTCCCGGACTACAATGAGCAGTTCTTC,CTSSFETSSPLPDYNEQFF
.,TRBJ1-1,TRBV7-9,few,TGTGCCAGCAGCTTAGCTGAAGCTTTCTTT,CASSLAEAFF
.,TRBJ2-7,TRBV11-2,few,TGTGCCAGCAGCTTGAGGGGCAGCCTTCCCAAGACTGGCTACGAGCAGTACTTC,CASSLRGSLPKTGYEQYF
.,TRBJ2-4,TRBV6-5,.,TGTGCCAGCAGGTACGGGACAAACAAAAACATTCAGTACTTC,CASRYGTNKNIQYF
.,TRBJ2-5,TRBV2,few,TGTGCCAGCAGTGAAGGGACTCTATCGGGAGAGACCCAGTACTTC,CASSEGTLSGETQYF
.,TRBJ2-3,TRBV7-7,.,TGTGCTAGCAGCCCAAATGATGAGTCCGGCAGATCTAGCACAGATACGCAGTATTTT,CASSPNDESGRSSTDTQYF
.,TRBJ2-3,TRBV6-2/TRBV6-3,.,TGTGCCAGCAGTTGGAGTCTTTACCCGGTGCCCTCAGATACGCAGTATTTT,CASSWSLYPVPSDTQYF
.,TRBJ2-4,TRBV4-1,once,TGCGCCAGCAGCCAAGATTTCTCGGAAATGGGAAACATTCAGTACTTC,CASSQDFSEMGNIQYF
.,TRBJ2-2,TRBV6-1,.,TGTGCCAGCAGTCCTGCGGGACTCATAGACACCGGGGAGCTGTTTTTT,CASSPAGLIDTGELFF
.,TRBJ2-1,TRBV10-3,few,TGTGCCATCAGTGAAATTAGTCGAGGGACCGACAATGAGCAGTTCTTC,CAISEISRGTDNEQFF
.,TRBJ2-5,TRBV6-2/TRBV6-3,few,TGTGCCAGCAGTTACCAGGGAATCCAGTACTTC,CASSYQGIQYF
TRBD2,TRBJ2-3,TRBV5-1,.,TGCGCCAGTACGGGACGGCCGACTAGCGTAGCAGATACGCAGTATTTT,CASTGRPTSVADTQYF
.,TRBJ2-7,TRBV5-1,.,TGCGCCAGCACCGCTCTAGACTCCTACGAGCAGTACTTC,CASTALDSYEQYF
.,TRBJ1-1,TRBV20-1,few,TGCAGTGCTAGAGACCGTCTGAACACTGAAGCTTTCTTT,CSARDRLNTEAFF
TRBD2,TRBJ2-7,TRBV6-2/TRBV6-3,.,TGTGCCAGCAGTTACTTTCGACTAGCGGCCTACGAGCAGTACTTC,CASSYFRLAAYEQYF
TRBD1,TRBJ2-4,TRBV4-1,few,TGCGCCAGCACCGACAGGGGTGCCAAAAACATTCAGTACTTC,CASTDRGAKNIQYF
.,TRBJ1-2,TRBV28,.,TGTGCCAGCAGTCCGACCGACCAACTTTATGGCTACACCTTC,CASSPTDQLYGYTF
.,TRBJ2-1,TRBV7-2,.,TGTGCCAGCAGCTTAATTGTGGTTAGCCCGGAGCAGTTCTTC,CASSLIVVSPEQFF
.,TRBJ1-1,TRBV5-6,.,TGTGCCAGCAACTACAACACTGAAGCTTTCTTT,CASNYNTEAFF